The clone carrying this TCR beta chain occurred once. The antigen remains unidentified. The sample carries other DNA sequences with the same CDR3. These data are taken from a study of shared clonotypes between healthy human individuals. Whole-study findings and limits: Relative to clonotypes present in all four donors, those not shared had lower generation probabilities.

V was clipped by 3 bases and J by 0 bases, with 6 bases between them. This CDR3 is built from 14 residues. From germline, CDR1 is KGHSH and CDR2 LQKENI. Every subset's genomic DNA went evenly onto several immunoSEQ plates. The assay was immunoSEQ multiplex PCR, and TCRdb's table has in-frame clones only and misses some. Here the sample spans more than 1,200,000 clones, roughly 98.5% being singletons. Every donor was a Caucasian adult from Nashville, Tennessee. The sequenced material came from naive CD4+ T cells sorted from blood. Subset reported: CD45RA+ positively selected. The receptor was derived from a man younger than 40 in good health. The rearrangement links TRBV18 to TRBJ1-3; D gene ambiguous. For the CDR3, the DNA is TGTGCCAGCTCACCCACCAGCTCTGGAAACACCATATATTTT. Translation gives CASSPTSSGNTIYF.